The 10 T cell receptor beta chains in this list originate from one sample, sequenced in a study of T cell repertoires in cytomegalovirus infection. Via MiXCR, TCRdb re-called the reads, giving one row per CDR3 protein. The sample shows approximately 110,000 distinct CDR3 sequences, less than 55% of them seen only once. No antigen is known for these receptors. The specimen comprised CD8+ T cells from cultured PBMCs, sampled from culture after CMV antigen stimulation. These receptors were collected from a human donor in good health (CMV status not recorded). Some clones in this sample may be carry-over from other donors' samples.

The V call is TRBV6-1, the J call TRBJ2-7, with a possible D match to TRBD2 (6 bases). Trimming stripped 0 bases from V and 2 bases from J, with 11 bases between. The CDR3 has 15 amino acids. Germline V gene lookup returns CDR1 MNHNS and CDR2 SASEGT. As DNA, the CDR3 is TGTGCCAGCAGTGAAGCACTAGCTTTTACCTACGAGCAGTACTTC. This sequence encodes CASSEALAFTYEQYF.

The chain employs TRBV12-3 or TRBV12-4 and TRBJ2-2; the D gene is possibly TRBD1 (7 bases). The ends were cut back, 6 bases at V and 0 bases at J, with 35 bases in the middle. CDR3 length: 23 residues. CDR3 region: CASSFPPPWSAGQLFSNTGELFF. The CDR3 DNA sequence: TGTGCCAGCAGCTTCCCTCCTCCTTGGTCGGCGGGACAGCTTTTTTCGAACACCGGGGAGCTGTTTTTT.

J is TRBJ2-3 and V is TRBV6-1, with D unclear. CDR1 is MNHNS, CDR2 SASEGT, per germline. The V end was cut by 2 bases, the J end by 2 bases, with 8 bases between. CDR3 length equals 14 residues. CDR3 protein: CASSELPVTDTQYF. CDR3 coding DNA: TGTGCCAGCAGTGAATTACCCGTCACAGATACGCAGTATTTT.

Remarks on this clonotype: This CDR3 fails to terminate in the conserved phenylalanine or tryptophan, so it likely reflects a read error. The chain employs TRBV4-1 and TRBJ1-1; D gene ambiguous. This CDR3 is 15 amino acids long. Per germline, CDR1 MGHRA and CDR2 YSYEKL. Trimming took off 4 bases at V and 0 bases at J, with 12 bases between the two ends. This chain's CDR3 is CASSLPDGMNTEAFL. The CDR3 region has the DNA TGCGCCAGCAGCCTCCCCGACGGTATGAACACTGAAGCTTTCCTT.

This chain connects TRBV19 to TRBJ1-2; D uncertain. Germline V gene data show CDR1 as LNHDA and CDR2 as SQIVND (reference sequence). The CDR3 is 14 amino acids. Deletions cut 7 bases from V and 7 bases from J, with 19 bases between. Written as DNA, the CDR3 is TGTGCCAGTATCTGGGGAGGGCGTCATGTTGGCTACACCTTC. Its translation is CASIWGGRHVGYTF.

The chain joins TRBV5-1 to TRBJ1-1; no definite D call. In germline, CDR1 is SGHRS, CDR2 YFSETQ. The CDR3 extends over 14 amino acids. With 4 bases removed from V and 1 base from J, the gap between germline ends came to 11 bases. CDR3 amino acids: CASSRLSGNTEAFF. The CDR3 nucleotides are TGCGCCAGCAGCCGCCTCTCAGGGAACACTGAAGCTTTCTTT.

This clonotype was seen more than once but under ten times. The chain combines TRBV28 with TRBJ2-5; 9 bases are shared with TRBD2. V dropped 2 bases and J dropped 5; count of bases not matched to a gene: 3. Germline values: CDR1 MDHEN, CDR2 SYDVKM. The CDR3 totals 14 residues. The CDR3 region is CASSLGLAWETQYF. The CDR3 DNA reads as TGTGCCAGCAGTTTAGGACTAGCGTGGGAGACCCAGTACTTC.

The chain joins TRBV5-6 to TRBJ1-1, with TRBD1 matching over 7 bases. In germline, CDR1 is SGHDT, CDR2 YYEEEE. This CDR3 has 14 amino acids. V shed 3 bases, J shed 3 bases, and the junction held 5 bases outside the gene matches. The CDR3 loop is CASSSDRDYTEAFF. In DNA form, the CDR3 reads TGTGCCAGCAGCTCCGACAGGGATTACACTGAAGCTTTCTTT.

The rearrangement uses TRBV6-2 or TRBV6-3 and TRBJ2-1; D gene unclear. The V and J ends lost 2 bases and 6 bases respectively, with 8 bases between them. The CDR3 sequence is 13 residues long. CDR1 is MNHEY and CDR2 is SVGEGT in the germline V gene. The CDR3: CASSYGRGNEQFF. The CDR3 DNA is TGTGCCAGCAGTTACGGGCGAGGCAATGAGCAGTTCTTC.

The chain carries TRBV6-1 and TRBJ2-7; D is perhaps TRBD2 (6 bases). Deletions cut 0 bases from V and 4 bases from J, with 16 bases between. The CDR3 is made up of 16 amino acids. Germline V lookup: CDR1 MNHNS, CDR2 SASEGT. CDR3 sequence reads: CASSEAYAGTGYEQYF. The CDR3 DNA reads TGTGCCAGCAGTGAAGCGTATGCGGGGACTGGGTACGAGCAGTACTTC.